Given below is one TCR beta chain in context. This sample was taken from a study of blood T cell repertoires in COVID-19. The method was immunoSEQ multiplex PCR; TCRdb's version includes in-frame clones alone and lacks a portion of them. The sample has roughly 250,000 clones, approximately 83% seen once. Germline V gene sequence: CDR1 SGHAT, CDR2 FQNNGV. V gave up 7 bases and J gave up 5 bases, with 14 bases separating them. The CDR3 length is 13 residues. Material for sequencing was PBMCs or T cells enriched from blood (not recorded which). The genes are TRBV11-2 and TRBJ1-1, with D uncertain. The TCR originated in a woman aged 30 to 39 who had recovered from COVID-19. Here the CDR3 reads CASTSQRRTEAFF. CDR3 DNA: TGTGCCAGCACATCTCAACGGAGAACTGAAGCTTTCTTT.